The 18 T cell receptor beta chains below were found in one sample sequenced in a study of blood T cell repertoires in COVID-19. The data were produced by immunoSEQ multiplex PCR, yet TCRdb's version contains in-frame clones alone and is incomplete. Found here are roughly 230,000 clones, 90% of them singletons; the top ten hold approximately 2.1%. Sequenced material: peripheral blood. These receptors were taken from a woman aged 55-69 years with COVID-19, enrolled during active disease.

V gene TRBV9 combines with J gene TRBJ2-3, with 7 bases matching TRBD2. This CDR3 is 15 amino acids long. Germline V lookup: CDR1 SGDLS, CDR2 YYNGEE. V was clipped by 3 bases and J by 7 bases; unmatched bases: 11. The CDR3 sequence is CASSEPREGAHTQYF. The CDR3 DNA sequence: TGTGCCAGCAGCGAACCTAGGGAGGGAGCCCATACGCAGTATTTT.

The chain employs TRBV27 and TRBJ1-6; D unresolved. Germline V CDR1 and CDR2: MNHEY, SMNVEV (reference sequence). V was clipped by 4 bases and J by 8 bases, with 9 bases between them. This CDR3 contains 13 residues. For the CDR3, the DNA is TGTGCCAGCAGTTCCCACGAGGATTCACCCCTCCACTTT. Protein sequence: CASSSHEDSPLHF.

The chain couples TRBV11-2 to TRBJ1-1; D is ambiguous. Germline V CDR1 and CDR2: SGHAT, FQNNGV. CDR3 length: 14 residues. V lost 7 bases to trimming and J lost 4 bases, with 16 bases between them. This CDR3 is CASTRVAVGTEAFF. The CDR3 coding sequence is TGTGCCAGCACCCGTGTAGCGGTAGGCACTGAAGCTTTCTTT. Full variable domain (outside the CDR3, taken from reference TRBV11-2 and TRBJ1-1): EAGVAQSPRYKIIEKRQSVAFWCNPISGHATLYWYQQILGQGPKLLIQFQNNGVVDDSQLPKDRFSAERLKGVDSTLKIQPAKLEDSAVYLCASTRVAVGTEAFFGQGTRLTVV.

This clone occurred once. This chain's CDR3 is CASRREEAFF. Here the CDR3 DNA reads TGTGCCAGTCGCAGGGAAGAAGCTTTCTTT. The V gene is TRBV7-9, the J gene TRBJ1-1; tentative D call: TRBD1 (5 bases). Germline V gene data show CDR1 as SEHNR and CDR2 as FQNEAQ (reference sequence). Trimming removed 9 bases at V and 8 bases at J, with 10 bases between. The CDR3 extends over 10 amino acids.

V gene TRBV25-1 combines with J gene TRBJ1-1, with a tentative D call TRBD1 (6 bases). This CDR3 has 13 residues. V lost 6 bases and J 11 bases, leaving 19 bases between the germline ends. CDR1 MGHDK and CDR2 SYGVNS come from the germline V gene. CDR3 amino acids: CASRDNLARGAFF. In nucleotides, the CDR3 is TGTGCCAGCAGGGATAACCTCGCAAGGGGGGCTTTCTTT.

This clone was seen only a few times. The CDR3 carries no conserved terminal phenylalanine or tryptophan, so it likely arises from a read error. The DNA is omitted, as the CDR3 cannot be located on it reliably, and the CDR3 follows TCRdb's listing. The chain links TRBV6-1 to TRBJ2-7; whether TRBD2, the table's D call, matches the DNA was not checked. The CDR3 spans 13 amino acids, including both terminal residues. Germline CDR1 reads MNHNS; CDR2 reads SASEGT. The CDR3 protein is CASSELERGTPPL.

This clone was recorded a few times. The chain links TRBV6-6 to TRBJ1-1; 8 bases line up with TRBD1. The germline gives CDR1 MNHNY, CDR2 SVGAGI (reference sequence). The CDR3 has 17 amino acids. Unmatched junction bases numbered 14, after V lost 5 bases and J lost 3 bases. CDR3 sequence: CASSRALAGGADTEAFF. The CDR3 DNA is TGTGCCAGCAGTCGCGCTCTAGCAGGGGGCGCGGACACTGAAGCTTTCTTT.

The rearrangement uses TRBV18 and TRBJ2-5, with 9 nucleotides matching TRBD1. The CDR3 has 18 residues. The V gene's germline CDR1 is KGHSH and CDR2 LQKENI. Trimming removed 8 bases from V and 4 bases from J; junction bases left unmatched: 20. CDR3 loop: CASARLRTGDFGGETQYF. The CDR3 bases are TGTGCCAGCGCAAGGTTGAGGACAGGGGATTTTGGTGGAGAGACCCAGTACTTC. Looking up the rest from reference TRBV18 and TRBJ2-5 gives the full variable domain: NAGVMQNPRHLVRRRGQEARLRCSPMKGHSHVYWYRQLPEEGLKFMVYLQKENIIDESGMPKERFSAEFPKEGPSILRIQQVVRGDSAAYFCASARLRTGDFGGETQYFGPGTRLLVL.

The gene calls are TRBV12-3 or TRBV12-4 and TRBJ1-1, with D possibly being TRBD1 (5 bases). V was shortened by 8 bases and J by 0 bases, with 10 bases between the two germline ends. This CDR3 contains 13 residues. CDR3 region: CASVDSLNTEAFF. The CDR3 region has the DNA TGTGCCAGCGTCGACAGCTTGAACACTGAAGCTTTCTTT.

V is TRBV5-4 and J is TRBJ2-2; no firm D call. The ends were cut back, 1 base at V and 3 bases at J, with 13 bases in the middle. The V gene's germline CDR1 is SGHNT and CDR2 YYREEE (reference sequence). This CDR3 is built from 16 residues. CDR3 region: CASSLHSARDTGELFF. CDR3 coding DNA: TGTGCCAGCAGCTTGCACTCCGCCCGGGACACCGGGGAGCTGTTTTTT.

The chain joins TRBV3-1 (or the pseudogene TRBV3-2) to TRBJ2-3, with 7 bases matching TRBD1. CDR3 length equals 14 residues. Germline CDR1 and CDR2: LGHDT and YNNKEL (reference sequence). V shed 5 bases and J 3 bases; nucleotides not matched to a gene: 5. The CDR3 DNA reads TGTGCCAGCAGCGAAGGGGGCCTTACAGATACGCAGTATTTT. Amino acid sequence: CASSEGGLTDTQYF.

There are a few counts of this clone. The DNA for the CDR3 is TGTGCCAGTATCATCCGGGTAGGTCTGAACACTGAAGCTTTCTTT. Its protein product is CASIIRVGLNTEAFF. The J gene is TRBJ1-1, the V gene TRBV19, with D uncertain. V was clipped by 7 bases and J by 0 bases, with 15 bases between them. In germline, CDR1 is LNHDA, CDR2 SQIVND (reference sequence). The CDR3 runs to 15 residues.

V gene TRBV7-8 combines with J gene TRBJ1-5; D is unresolved. CDR3 length: 15 amino acids. The germline V gene has CDR1 SGHVS and CDR2 FQNEAQ. The V end lost 1 base, the J end lost 0 bases, and 7 bases lay between the germline ends. CDR3 in DNA: TGTGCCAGCAGCTTAGGCAGGTCTAGCAATCAGCCCCAGCATTTT. It is translated as CASSLGRSSNQPQHF.

This clone was seen a single time. The J gene is TRBJ1-1, the V gene TRBV7-9; D is unresolved. Germline loops: CDR1 SEHNR, CDR2 FQNEAQ (reference sequence). V was clipped by 2 bases and J by 0 bases, with 13 bases between them. The CDR3 covers 16 residues. CDR3 sequence: CASSLQRISLNTEAFF. DNA of the CDR3: TGTGCCAGCAGCTTACAGCGGATCAGCCTGAACACTGAAGCTTTCTTT.

This rearrangement joins TRBV2 to TRBJ1-5, with TRBD1 identical over 8 bases. Trimming cost V 2 bases and J 7 bases; bases outside gene matches: 4. Germline V CDR1 and CDR2: SNHLY, FYNNEI. This CDR3 region has 14 residues. CDR3: CASSERTGNQPQHF. The CDR3 DNA follows: TGTGCCAGCAGTGAAAGGACAGGGAACCAGCCCCAGCATTTT.

The chain carries TRBV7-3 and TRBJ1-1, with a weak D call TRBD1 (5 bases). The CDR3 consists of 14 residues. Trimming stripped 1 base from V and 3 bases from J, with 9 bases between. Germline V CDR1 and CDR2: SGHTA, FQGTGA. CDR3 coding DNA: TGTGCCAGCAGCTTAAAGGGAGGGGACACTGAAGCTTTCTTT. Encoded protein: CASSLKGGDTEAFF.

The chain couples TRBV18 to TRBJ1-6, with D perhaps TRBD1 (5 bases). V lost 2 bases and J 7 bases, leaving 15 bases between the germline ends. Germline values: CDR1 KGHSH, CDR2 LQKENI. The length of the CDR3 is 16 residues. CDR3 region: CASSPIQGGSNSPLHF. The CDR3 DNA sequence: TGTGCCAGCTCACCAATCCAGGGTGGCTCCAATTCACCCCTCCACTTT.

The rearrangement uses TRBV5-1 and TRBJ2-7; 9 bases fit TRBD1. This CDR3 has 15 amino acids. Germline-derived CDR1 and CDR2 are SGHRS and YFSETQ. V was pared by 4 bases and J by 3 bases, with 8 bases of the junction left unmatched. In nucleotides, the CDR3 is TGCGCCAGCAGCGGCGGGGACAGGGATTTCTACGAGCAGTACTTC. Residues: CASSGGDRDFYEQYF.